The rows below give T cell receptor beta chains drawn from one sample of a study of graft-versus-host responses after intestinal transplantation. Their antigens remain unidentified. Libraries were prepared by immunoSEQ multiplex PCR; TCRdb keeps only in-frame clonotypes and omits some of them. Counted here are nearly 95,000 clones, about 93% occurring once; the ten biggest clones make up roughly 2%. Sequenced here: unstimulated CD8+ T cells sorted from spleen or lymph node cells, sampled before intestinal transplant. The receptors stem from a human donor who received an intestinal transplant. Both conserved end residues are part of each CDR3. The order of the fields is J gene, V gene, D gene, clone size, CDR3 DNA, CDR3 protein. The D gene is left open where the match is weak. Clone size is shown for a subset of rows, as once, few, many or a class of expanded clone.

j_gene: TRBJ2-5
v_gene: TRBV11-3
d_gene: TRBD2
abundance: -
CDR3nt: TGTGCCAGCAGCTTAGGTGTCGGGGGGCAAGAGACCCAGTACTTC
CDR3aa: CASSLGVGGQETQYF

j_gene: TRBJ1-1
v_gene: TRBV9
d_gene: -
abundance: -
CDR3nt: TGTGCCAGCAGCACTACAGGGACTGAAGCTTTCTTT
CDR3aa: CASSTTGTEAFF

j_gene: TRBJ2-7
v_gene: TRBV7-9
d_gene: TRBD1
abundance: -
CDR3nt: TGTGCCAGCAGCCCCTGGGCACAGGGGTACGAGCAGTACTTC
CDR3aa: CASSPWAQGYEQYF

j_gene: TRBJ2-7
v_gene: TRBV15
d_gene: TRBD1
abundance: once
CDR3nt: TGTGCCACCAGCTCGCGACAGGGCGATACCTACGAGCAGTACTTC
CDR3aa: CATSSRQGDTYEQYF

j_gene: TRBJ1-1
v_gene: TRBV11-2
d_gene: -
abundance: -
CDR3nt: TGTGCCAGCAGCTTCGGGCAGGGGCATAATGAAGCTTTCTTT
CDR3aa: CASSFGQGHNEAFF

j_gene: TRBJ2-1
v_gene: TRBV7-2
d_gene: TRBD2
abundance: -
CDR3nt: TGTGCCAGCAGCTTGGGGGGGAATCCCTACAATGAGCAGTTCTTC
CDR3aa: CASSLGGNPYNEQFF

j_gene: TRBJ2-7
v_gene: TRBV11-2
d_gene: TRBD2
abundance: -
CDR3nt: TGTGCCAGCAGCTGGGTAGCGGGGGGATACTACGAGCAGTACTTC
CDR3aa: CASSWVAGGYYEQYF

j_gene: TRBJ1-5
v_gene: TRBV10-2
d_gene: TRBD1
abundance: few
CDR3nt: TGCGCCAGCAGTGATCTAACAGGGGAGATAGGGCAGCCCCAGCATTTT
CDR3aa: CASSDLTGEIGQPQHF

j_gene: TRBJ1-1
v_gene: TRBV19
d_gene: TRBD1
abundance: -
CDR3nt: TGTGCCAGTAGTCTGGGACAGGCAAACACTGAAGCTTTCTTT
CDR3aa: CASSLGQANTEAFF

j_gene: TRBJ2-7
v_gene: TRBV11-2
d_gene: TRBD2
abundance: -
CDR3nt: TGTGCCAGCAGCTTAGAAGGCGGGGGGGCCTCAAAGTACGAGCAGTACTTC
CDR3aa: CASSLEGGGASKYEQYF